Each of the 28 T cell receptor beta chains below was sequenced from the same sample in a study of cytomegalovirus exposure and HLA in healthy donors. Primers: 60 Vbeta forward and 13 Jbeta reverse. Clones were sequenced by immunoSEQ multiplex PCR, and TCRdb holds only the in-frame ones, with some missing. The sample has 160,000 or so clones, approximately 80% seen once. Sequenced: PBMCs. Receptor source: a woman aged 18-29 years in good health and CMV-seropositive.

The V call is TRBV10-3, the J call TRBJ2-1; 8 nucleotides align to TRBD1. V lost 7 bases and J lost 9; bases outside the gene matches: 17. The CDR3 sequence is 16 residues long. Germline V gene data show CDR1 as ENHRY and CDR2 as SYGVKD. CDR3 DNA: TGTGCCATCACGGACTCGGGACAGGCGTTTGGTGGTGAGCAGTTCTTC. This translates into CAITDSGQAFGGEQFF.

CDR3 amino acids: CASSLGQIRNTEAFF. The DNA for the CDR3 is TGTGCCAGCAGCTTGGGCCAAATACGGAACACTGAAGCTTTCTTT. This chain joins TRBV7-6 and TRBJ1-1; D not resolved. CDR1 is SGHVS, CDR2 FNYEAQ, per germline. CDR3 size: 15 residues. The V gene lost 3 bases and the J gene lost 1 base, with 12 bases spanning the gap.

This clone turned up a few times. Here the CDR3 reads CSAPQGLNYGYTF. The CDR3 DNA follows: TGCAGCGCCCCTCAGGGCCTAAACTATGGCTACACCTTC. V gene TRBV29-1 combines with J gene TRBJ1-2, with a weak D call TRBD1 (5 bases). The CDR3 is made up of 13 amino acids. Trimming took 7 bases from V and 2 from J, leaving 14 bases between them. Germline CDR1 and CDR2: SQVTM and ANQGSEA.

This rearrangement joins TRBV9 to TRBJ1-5; the D gene is possibly TRBD1 (6 bases). V was clipped by 4 bases and J by 0 bases, with 11 bases between them. This CDR3 has 15 residues. Germline-derived CDR1 and CDR2 are SGDLS and YYNGEE. CDR3 sequence (DNA): TGTGCCAGCAGCCAAGGACAGTCTAGCAATCAGCCCCAGCATTTT. It is translated as CASSQGQSSNQPQHF.

The chain joins TRBV5-1 to TRBJ1-1, with 7 positions matching TRBD1. The germline V gene has CDR1 SGHRS and CDR2 YFSETQ. The V and J ends lost 7 bases and 0 bases, in that order; junction bases with no gene match: 15. CDR3 length: 17 residues. The CDR3 DNA sequence: TGCGCCAGCGCCACTAGGGGACAGAATATCATGAACACTGAAGCTTTCTTT. Its translation is CASATRGQNIMNTEAFF. Using reference TRBV5-1 and TRBJ1-1 for the parts outside the CDR3, the full variable domain is KAGVTQTPRYLIKTRGQQVTLSCSPISGHRSVSWYQQTPGQGLQFLFEYFSETQRNKGNFPGRFSGRQFSNSRSEMNVSTLELGDSALYLCASATRGQNIMNTEAFFGQGTRLTVV.

The V gene is TRBV2, the J gene TRBJ2-2, with D possibly being TRBD2 (6 bases). V lost 6 bases to trimming and J lost 6 bases, with 17 bases between them. There are 15 residues in the CDR3. Germline V gene lookup returns CDR1 SNHLY and CDR2 FYNNEI. In DNA, the CDR3 is TGTGCCAGCAGCGACCAACTCTGGGGGGCCGGGGAGCTGTTTTTT. The encoded protein is CASSDQLWGAGELFF.

This clone was counted between two and nine times. V usage is TRBV28 and J usage is TRBJ2-5; no clear D gene. V lost 2 bases and J lost 5, with 9 bases in between. Germline V CDR1 and CDR2: MDHEN, SYDVKM. There are 13 residues in the CDR3. The DNA of the CDR3 is TGTGCCAGCAGTTTAGCGTCCCCGGAGACCCAGTACTTC. This codes for CASSLASPETQYF.

The chain recombines TRBV7-9 with TRBJ2-1, with TRBD2 as a possible D gene (6 bases). The CDR3 loop spans 16 amino acids. CDR1 SEHNR and CDR2 FQNEAQ come from the germline V gene (reference sequence). V lost 4 bases and J lost 4, with 17 bases in between. The CDR3 spells CASSSGWDGGYNEQFF. Here the CDR3 DNA reads TGTGCCAGCAGCTCCGGTTGGGACGGGGGATACAATGAGCAGTTCTTC.

Only one count was recorded for this clone. The chain couples TRBV10-3 to TRBJ2-7; 9 nucleotides match TRBD2. Germline V CDR1 and CDR2: ENHRY, SYGVKD. V shed 6 bases and J 3 bases; nucleotides not matched to a gene: 6. The CDR3 extends over 14 amino acids. CDR3 sequence reads: CAIRISGGGYEQYF. In DNA, the CDR3 is TGTGCCATCAGGATTAGCGGGGGAGGCTACGAGCAGTACTTC.

V usage is TRBV6-1 and J usage is TRBJ2-5; a possible D gene is TRBD2 (5 bases). The CDR3 is 17 residues long. Per the germline V gene, CDR1 is MNHNS and CDR2 is SASEGT. Between the trimmed V and J ends, which lost 2 bases and 5 bases, there was a span of 21 bases. The CDR3 DNA sequence: TGTGCCAGCAGTGAACTCGCGGGTAGTCTTGTGGGGGAGACCCAGTACTTC. Protein sequence: CASSELAGSLVGETQYF.

J is TRBJ2-7 and V is TRBV11-2, with unresolved D. Germline-derived CDR1 and CDR2 are SGHAT and FQNNGV. This CDR3 spans 14 amino acids. V lost 9 bases and J 2 bases, leaving 17 bases between the germline ends. CDR3 amino acids: CASSWAAKTYEQYF. The DNA for the CDR3 is TGTGCCAGTTCGTGGGCTGCCAAAACCTACGAGCAGTACTTC.

The V call is TRBV11-3, the J call TRBJ1-2; 9 bases line up with TRBD1. The CDR3 totals 17 residues. After removal of 1 base from V and 3 bases from J, the junction contained 9 bases not matched to a gene. Germline CDR1 and CDR2: SGHNT and YENEEA. The CDR3 nucleotides are TGTGCCAGCAGCTTAGGGGGTCGACAGGGGGTCCACTATGGCTACACCTTC. Residues: CASSLGGRQGVHYGYTF.

The chain couples TRBV7-2 to TRBJ2-7; 15 bases are shared with TRBD2. Per the germline V gene, CDR1 is SGHTA and CDR2 is FQGNSA. This CDR3 is built from 15 residues. V lost 5 bases, J lost 4 bases, and 3 bases stayed unmatched. CDR3: CASSVGLAGGYEQYF. The DNA for the CDR3 is TGTGCCAGCAGCGTGGGACTAGCGGGGGGATACGAGCAGTACTTC. Together with reference TRBV7-2 and TRBJ2-7, the CDR3 gives the full variable domain: GAGVSQSPSNKVTEKGKDVELRCDPISGHTALYWYRQSLGQGLEFLIYFQGNSAPDKSGLPSDRFSAERTGGSVSTLTIQRTQQEDSAVYLCASSVGLAGGYEQYFGPGTRLTVT.

This chain links TRBV29-1 with TRBJ2-7; D possibly corresponds to TRBD1 (5 bases). The CDR3 has 12 residues. Trimming shortened V by 6 bases and J by 5 bases, and 14 bases separated the two germline ends. Germline V gene sequence: CDR1 SQVTM, CDR2 ANQGSEA. CDR3 protein: CSVQYRSHEQYF. The CDR3 coding sequence is TGCAGCGTCCAATACAGGAGCCACGAGCAGTACTTC.

This clone has a single count. This chain connects TRBV5-4 to TRBJ2-1, with 7 bases that match TRBD1. Per the germline V gene, CDR1 is SGHNT and CDR2 is YYREEE (reference sequence). With V trimmed by 0 bases and J by 0 bases, 3 bases remained unmatched. This CDR3 region has 16 residues. The CDR3 DNA follows: TGTGCCAGCAGCTTGGGGACAGGCCGCTCCTACAATGAGCAGTTCTTC. The encoded protein is CASSLGTGRSYNEQFF.

This sequence joins TRBV7-3 and TRBJ2-1, with TRBD2 identical over 9 bases. The CDR3 is 14 residues long. Germline V gene sequence: CDR1 SGHTA, CDR2 FQGTGA. Trimming removed 1 base from V and 9 bases from J; junction bases left unmatched: 4. For the CDR3, the DNA is TGTGCCAGCAGCTTAAGCGGGGGGGCCGCTGAGCAGTTCTTC. Its protein product is CASSLSGGAAEQFF.

The chain recombines TRBV13 with TRBJ1-2, with D hard to call. The germline gives CDR1 PRHDT, CDR2 FYEKMQ (reference sequence). V shed 5 bases and J shed 5 bases, with 9 bases lying between them. The CDR3 sequence is 12 residues long. CDR3 in DNA: TGTGCCAGCAGCATCTCCCTTTATGGCTACACCTTC. This translates into CASSISLYGYTF.

CDR3 bases: TGTGCCAGCAGCTTTTACGGACTTACCCGAGGGGAGACCCAGTACTTC. This encodes CASSFYGLTRGETQYF. V usage is TRBV11-2 and J usage is TRBJ2-5; a weak D match, TRBD2 (5 bases). The CDR3 totals 16 residues. Per the germline V gene, CDR1 is SGHAT and CDR2 is FQNNGV. Trimming cost V 3 bases and J 5 bases, with 19 bases left between them. The full variable domain, rest sourced from reference TRBV11-2 and TRBJ2-5, is EAGVAQSPRYKIIEKRQSVAFWCNPISGHATLYWYQQILGQGPKLLIQFQNNGVVDDSQLPKDRFSAERLKGVDSTLKIQPAKLEDSAVYLCASSFYGLTRGETQYFGPGTRLLVL.

The J gene is TRBJ2-1, the V gene TRBV5-1; 9 positions agree with TRBD1. The CDR3 loop spans 16 amino acids. J was trimmed by 2 bases and V by 3 bases; bases with no gene match: 6. Germline V gene data show CDR1 as SGHRS and CDR2 as YFSETQ. The CDR3 loop reads CASSSTGGGTYNEQFF. CDR3 sequence (DNA): TGCGCCAGCAGCTCGACAGGGGGTGGGACCTACAATGAGCAGTTCTTC. Complete variable domain (other parts from reference TRBV5-1 and TRBJ2-1): KAGVTQTPRYLIKTRGQQVTLSCSPISGHRSVSWYQQTPGQGLQFLFEYFSETQRNKGNFPGRFSGRQFSNSRSEMNVSTLELGDSALYLCASSSTGGGTYNEQFFGPGTRLTVL.

In this sample, this clone turned up a few times. This rearrangement joins TRBV6-1 to TRBJ2-7, with TRBD1 identical over 7 bases. The CDR3 is 14 residues long. Germline V lookup: CDR1 MNHNS, CDR2 SASEGT. V lost 7 bases and J lost 3; bases outside the gene matches: 9. The CDR3 DNA reads as TGTGCCAGCACCCAGGGGTGGGACAGCTACGAGCAGTACTTC. It yields the protein CASTQGWDSYEQYF.

V and J are TRBV6-6 and TRBJ2-1; TRBD2 is a possible D gene (6 bases). The V gene's germline CDR1 is MNHNY and CDR2 SVGAGI (reference sequence). The V end was cut by 2 bases, the J end by 7 bases, with 12 bases between. The CDR3 runs to 14 residues. The CDR3 sequence: CASSYDPGVNEQFF. The CDR3 DNA is TGTGCCAGCAGTTACGATCCGGGGGTTAATGAGCAGTTCTTC.

The V call is TRBV19, the J call TRBJ2-3; D is uncertain. Trimming shortened V by 6 bases and J by 2 bases, and 3 bases separated the two germline ends. Germline V gene lookup returns CDR1 LNHDA and CDR2 SQIVND (reference sequence). CDR3 length equals 11 residues. The CDR3 DNA follows: TGTGCCAGTAGGTACACAGATACGCAGTATTTT. It specifies CASRYTDTQYF.

The V gene is TRBV6-1, the J gene TRBJ2-5; a weak D match, TRBD1 (6 bases). TRBJ2-7 matches the DNA end more closely, so the J call is doubtful. Germline V CDR1 and CDR2: MNHNS, SASEGT. This CDR3 has 12 residues. This CDR3 is CASGQGPYEQYF. The CDR3 bases are TGTGCCAGCGGCCAGGGGCCCTACGAGCAGTACTTC.

The chain couples TRBV9 to TRBJ2-3; TRBD2 aligns across 7 bases. The junction had 5 bases not matched to a gene; V was cut back by 4 bases and J by 0 bases. This CDR3 is 15 amino acids long. Germline CDR1 is SGDLS and CDR2 is YYNGEE. The CDR3 DNA sequence: TGTGCCAGCAGCCTATGGGGGGGTAGCACAGATACGCAGTATTTT. This codes for CASSLWGGSTDTQYF.

V usage is TRBV13 and J usage is TRBJ2-7; the match to TRBD1 covers 10 bases. This CDR3 region has 14 residues. V lost 5 bases, J lost 3 bases, and 4 bases stayed unmatched. Per the germline V gene, CDR1 is PRHDT and CDR2 is FYEKMQ (reference sequence). CDR3 amino acids: CASSVRDRGYEQYF. CDR3 nucleotides: TGTGCCAGCAGCGTCCGGGACAGGGGCTACGAGCAGTACTTC.

This sequence joins TRBV7-2 and TRBJ2-3, with 14 bases that match TRBD2. CDR1 is SGHTA, CDR2 FQGNSA, per germline. The CDR3 is 15 amino acids. V was clipped by 5 bases and J by 5 bases; unmatched bases: 3. CDR3 nucleotides: TGTGCCAGCAGCCTAGGACTAGCGGGGGGAGATACGCAGTATTTT. The encoded protein is CASSLGLAGGDTQYF.

V and J are TRBV28 and TRBJ2-7, with 7 bases matching TRBD2. Germline values: CDR1 MDHEN, CDR2 SYDVKM. This CDR3 contains 12 residues. J was trimmed by 5 bases and V by 6 bases; bases with no gene match: 4. The CDR3 bases are TGTGCCAGCAGGACAACTAGCGACGAGCAGTACTTC. As protein: CASRTTSDEQYF.

The rearrangement uses TRBV16 and TRBJ1-3; 8 bases match TRBD1. CDR3 length equals 17 residues. The V and J ends lost 1 base and 0 bases, in that order; junction bases with no gene match: 5. The germline V gene has CDR1 KGHSY and CDR2 FQNENV. CDR3 sequence reads: CASSQLTGAGSGNTIYF. CDR3 bases: TGTGCCAGCAGCCAATTGACAGGGGCCGGCTCTGGAAACACCATATATTTT.